The entry that follows covers one T cell receptor (beta chain) sequence. No antigen is known for it. From germline, CDR1 is DFQATT and CDR2 SNEGSKA (reference sequence). V was shortened by 2 bases and J by 5 bases, with 9 bases between the two germline ends. CDR3 length equals 12 residues. This sample is part of a study of T cells after yellow fever vaccination. Looking at the study overall: Preparing low-cell-number fractions relied on SMART-Seq v4 Ultra Low Input. Study-wide results and caveats: Post-booster reappearance was seen for most primary-vaccination clones (about 96% CD4, 75% to 90% CD8). It was the secondary response that reached its peak faster, day 5 versus 15, but it was weaker. Some clonotypes, a small share, were shared between CD4 and CD8 compartments.

TCRdb called the 5' RACE reads again in MiXCR, with one record for every CDR3 protein. There are approximately 300,000 distinct CDR3 sequences in the sample; 10% to 15% occur only once, and 0.5% to 0.6% lies in the top ten. The sample here was CD4+ T cells sorted from PBMCs, taken 45 days after the yellow fever booster vaccination. This sequence was found in a man between 25 and 39 years old who received the YFV17D yellow fever vaccine. The chain joins TRBV20-1 to TRBJ2-5; D unresolved. The CDR3 sequence: CSARSVRETQYF. For the CDR3, the DNA is TGCAGTGCTAGAAGCGTCCGGGAGACCCAGTACTTC.